This TCR beta chain was identified in a study of T cells in Graves' hyperthyroidism and ophthalmopathy (dated by TCRdb to 2018 to 2020). Study-level background: Peripheral blood was collected at initial diagnosis, before any treatment. A discovery cohort of roughly 100 patients, 43 with Graves' ophthalmopathy and 57 with stable Graves' hyperthyroidism, was used to find distinguishing TCR V-J signatures. Prospective prediction of ophthalmopathy was tested in an independent validation cohort of 18 hyperthyroidism patients and 17 patients who later progressed to ophthalmopathy. The 75 to 100 discovery patients were randomly split 7:3 into training and test sets. The study also compared thyroid tissue and blood T-cell repertoires from roughly six Graves' hyperthyroidism patients. Once sampling was done, hyperthyroidism patients were given methimazole at a starting dose of 30 mg daily, whereas ophthalmopathy patients were given high-dose intravenous methylprednisolone. The paper reports TCR Vbeta CDR3 sequencing of 135 peripheral blood samples: some 41 ophthalmopathy, 70 to 85 hyperthyroidism and around 17 progressor patients. What the study reported, not specific to this receptor: Most expanded thyroid clonotypes (frequency above 0.001) were also detected in blood, suggesting blood repertoires may reflect thyroid immune responses. Sample size was not statistically predetermined, and blinding of investigators to group allocation was not performed. In validation, the model predicted progression to ophthalmopathy with approximately 71% sensitivity and approximately 72% specificity, a median of about 6.7 months before onset. Ophthalmopathy was separated from stable hyperthyroidism by a 13 V-J signature model, with approximately 90% sensitivity and just over 81% specificity obtained in cross-validation and 80%/75% obtained in testing.

The TCR beta CDR3 regions were amplified from RNA transcripts. The first round of RT-PCR for the TCR CDR3 was performed with the HTBI primer set and the Qiagen OneStep RT-PCR kit. The libraries were constructed in a second round of multiplex PCR and then size-selected and purified. The libraries were sequenced on an Illumina HiSeq2000 using paired-end 100 bp reads. The source study handled its data this way. SOAPnuke was used to process the raw data, throwing out any read that contained adapters or uncalled bases, had a mean Phred below 15, or lacked an exact constant-primer or identifier match. COPE v1.2.5 was used to merge the high-quality paired reads, and each unique nucleotide sequence was defined as a clonotype. Clonotypes were aligned to IMGT TRBV, TRBD and TRBJ reference segments using MiTCR v1.1. The analysis included only V-J combinations with a frequency above 0.0001, which together covered approximately 99% of the repertoires. The TCS score was defined as F50 (clonal expansion) divided by E x V (chaos), with BLOSUM62-based TCRdist calculated between CDR3 peptides within each V-J. Welch's t-statistics and random forest reduced around 520 V-J features to 10 to 15, which were used in a naive Bayes classifier (R e1071). The public reads were reprocessed in TCRdb via fastp at Q25 and MiXCR, keeping in-frame beta chains. When rows share a CDR3 protein, they turn into one entry using the most common DNA and genes. These V and J calls rely on TCRdb rather than the paper's analysis. For this sample the table gives some 510,000 distinct CDR3 sequences, of which around 20% were detected only once. Together, the top ten hold around a quarter of the sample.

Stable Graves' hyperthyroidism was defined as no progression to ophthalmopathy during 18 months of follow-up. Hyperthyroidism patients were aged 18 to 65 years and newly diagnosed, with disease duration of less than 2 months. Patients with uncontrolled infections, other autoimmune diseases, pregnancy or lactation were excluded. Diagnoses were based on clinical symptoms, serum thyroxine and TRAb, thyroid ultrasound and orbital computed tomography. Ficoll-Paque density gradient centrifugation was used to isolate PBMCs from around 10 ml of fresh peripheral blood. Total RNA was extracted with Trizol reagent, and quality was checked on an Agilent 2100 Bioanalyzer. This clonotype was recorded at least ten times. The clone's antigen remains unknown. The sample holds no much larger clone one base away, and base qualities are not on file. The CDR1 and CDR2 encoded by the germline V gene are KGHDR and SFDVKD. The cysteine opens and the phenylalanine closes a CDR3 of 16 amino acids. Only CDR3 DNA is held: 48 bases, read in frame from base 1. A distance of 16 bases separates the germline ends of V and J, which lose 4 bases and 2 bases respectively.

This receptor was identified in a man aged 18 to 30 with Graves' hyperthyroidism. Sequencing was performed on blood. Recombination joined TRBV24-1 with TRBJ1-2; the D gene is perhaps TRBD1, on 6 matching bases. The nucleotide sequence reads as follows: TGTGCCACCAGTGACCCCCTGGCGGGGGCGAACTATGGCTACACCTTC. Translated, it gives CATSDPLAGANYGYTF.